The clone carrying this T cell receptor beta chain turned up a few times. What it binds is not known. This sample is drawn from a study of blood T cells in healthy people across ages. Whole-study findings and limits: Relative to aged donors, long-lived donors carried more naive CD4+ cells and displayed higher diversity. The CMV status of each donor remained undetermined, and this could have confounded shifts in expanded clonotypes.

The CDR3 runs to 16 residues. The J segment lost 1 base and the V segment lost 4 bases, leaving 8 bases of the junction unmatched. Germline V CDR1 and CDR2: SGHRS, YFSETQ. The use of a sample-barcoded 5' primer and a J-beta primer mix characterized a second PCR of about 6 to 11 cycles. A single record per CDR3 protein comes from TCRdb applying MiXCR to the 5' RACE reads. The sample contains about 800,000 distinct CDR3 sequences, 20% to 25% of which appear only once. The sample was also reused in another study, on T cells of mothers and their children.

The receptor's source is a boy younger than 18 in good health. What was sequenced was blood. The chain couples TRBV5-1 to TRBJ2-5; 9 nucleotides align to TRBD2. CDR3 in DNA: TGCGCCAGCAGCCCCGTTTTAGCGGGAGCCCAAGAGACCCAGTACTTC. This encodes CASSPVLAGAQETQYF. The full variable domain, completed using reference TRBV5-1 and TRBJ2-5, is KAGVTQTPRYLIKTRGQQVTLSCSPISGHRSVSWYQQTPGQGLQFLFEYFSETQRNKGNFPGRFSGRQFSNSRSEMNVSTLELGDSALYLCASSPVLAGAQETQYFGPGTRLLVL.